A single sample gave rise to the 21 T cell receptor beta chains below, sequenced in a study of cytomegalovirus exposure and HLA in healthy donors (dated by TCRdb to the late 2010s). The receptor library was made with the immunoSEQ multiplex PCR assay. The multiplex PCR relied on a mix of 60 forward primers for TCR Vbeta segments and 13 reverse primers for TCR Jbeta segments. Entries here come from immuneACCESS through TCRdb and include only in-frame sequences with V and J called. Some clones fail to appear in such tables; in the studies checked, an unresolved V gene covers under half of the shortfall, and the cause of the remainder is unknown. In all, the sample holds about 180,000 clones, and around 83% of those were seen once. The ten largest clones capture around 1.2% of the sample. The sequenced sample was PBMCs. These receptor sequences come from a girl aged 2 to 9 in good health and CMV-seropositive.

The chain combines TRBV6-1 with TRBJ1-3; D is unresolved. Between the trimmed V and J ends, which lost 7 bases and 0 bases, there was a span of 7 bases. The CDR3 has 13 amino acids. Looked up from germline, CDR1 is MNHNS and CDR2 is SASEGT. The CDR3 region is CASISSSGNTIYF. CDR3 nucleotide sequence: TGTGCCAGCATAAGTAGCTCTGGAAACACCATATATTTT.

V usage is TRBV1 and J usage is TRBJ2-1; TRBD2, the table's D call, was not compared with the DNA. TRBV1 constitutes a pseudogene. The length of the CDR3 is 21 residues. CDR3 region: CTSSATGFPVRLAGSYNEQFF. The CDR3, as DNA: TGCACCAGCAGCGCCACAGGCTTCCCCGTTCGACTAGCGGGGTCCTACAATGAGCAGTTCTTC.

This chain uses TRBV6-1 with TRBJ1-4; possible D gene TRBD1, 6 bases. The CDR3 length is 14 residues. The V gene's germline CDR1 is MNHNS and CDR2 SASEGT. The V end was cut by 6 bases, the J end by 7 bases, with 15 bases between. This CDR3 is CASRGDTRSEKLFF. CDR3 coding DNA: TGTGCCAGCAGGGGGGACACGCGCAGTGAAAAACTGTTTTTT.

Only one count was recorded for this clone. The chain employs TRBV6-4 and TRBJ2-3; possibly TRBD2 for D (6 bases). The CDR3 extends over 13 amino acids. CDR1 and CDR2 from the germline V gene are MRHNA and SNTAGT. The CDR3 DNA reads as TGTAATTTTGCGGGACCGATCACAGATACGCAGTATTTT. This codes for CNFAGPITDTQYF.

This chain connects TRBV19 to TRBJ2-7; 7 bases are a match to TRBD1. J was trimmed by 2 bases and V by 8 bases; bases with no gene match: 6. This CDR3 comprises 13 residues. CDR1 is LNHDA, CDR2 SQIVND, per germline (reference sequence). Written as DNA, the CDR3 is TGTGCCAGTGCCCAGGGGGTCCCCTACGAGCAGTACTTC. This codes for CASAQGVPYEQYF.

This sequence joins TRBV7-9 and TRBJ1-1; 8 bases line up with TRBD1. Germline V gene sequence: CDR1 SEHNR, CDR2 FQNEAQ (reference sequence). CDR3 size: 13 residues. J lost 4 bases, V lost 5 bases, and 3 bases had no gene match. This CDR3 reads CASSADRGTEAFF. The CDR3 bases are TGTGCCAGCAGCGCTGACAGGGGCACTGAAGCTTTCTTT.

The rearrangement links TRBV7-9 to TRBJ1-2; the D gene is possibly TRBD1 (6 bases). The CDR3 is 12 residues long. V gave up 11 bases and J gave up 6 bases, with 16 bases separating them. Per germline, CDR1 SEHNR and CDR2 FQNEAQ (reference sequence). The CDR3 region is CAAGRGGNGYTF. CDR3 DNA sequence: TGTGCCGCAGGAAGGGGGGGGAATGGCTACACCTTC.

V and J are TRBV9 and TRBJ1-1; the D is unclear. The ends were cut back, 7 bases at V and 8 bases at J, with 15 bases in the middle. This CDR3 comprises 12 residues. Germline V lookup: CDR1 SGDLS, CDR2 YYNGEE. The CDR3 reads CASGEPGEEAFF. CDR3 DNA: TGTGCCAGCGGCGAACCGGGAGAAGAAGCTTTCTTT. Supplemented by reference TRBV9 and TRBJ1-1, the full variable domain reads DSGVTQTPKHLITATGQRVTLRCSPRSGDLSVYWYQQSLDQGLQFLIQYYNGEERAKGNILERFSAQQFPDLHSELNLSSLELGDSALYFCASGEPGEEAFFGQGTRLTVV.

The chain combines TRBV6-1 with TRBJ2-3; 11 bases are shared with TRBD2. Germline V gene sequence: CDR1 MNHNS, CDR2 SASEGT. The CDR3 totals 15 residues. The trim removed 8 bases at V and 3 bases at J, leaving 7 bases unmatched. CDR3: CASAGTSGLTDTQYF. CDR3 DNA: TGTGCCAGCGCCGGGACTAGCGGCCTAACAGATACGCAGTATTTT.

This chain links TRBV6-1 with TRBJ2-1; TRBD2 matches at 9 bases. Germline-derived CDR1 and CDR2 are MNHNS and SASEGT. This CDR3 is built from 16 residues. Unmatched junction bases numbered 4, after V lost 2 bases and J lost 2 bases. The CDR3 here is CASSEWVAGAYNEQFF. The CDR3 DNA sequence: TGTGCCAGCAGTGAATGGGTAGCGGGAGCCTACAATGAGCAGTTCTTC.

The chain is built from TRBV9 and TRBJ2-1; 11 nucleotides match TRBD2. CDR1 is SGDLS, CDR2 YYNGEE, per germline. Trimming removed 1 base from V and 9 bases from J; junction bases left unmatched: 3. The CDR3 runs 14 residues. CDR3 sequence: CASSVLAGGGEQFF. CDR3 bases: TGTGCCAGCAGCGTACTAGCGGGAGGTGGTGAGCAGTTCTTC.

This sequence joins TRBV5-6 and TRBJ2-3; D is perhaps TRBD2 (5 bases). The V gene lost 3 bases and the J gene lost 7 bases, with 18 bases spanning the gap. There are 15 residues in the CDR3. Germline V gives CDR1 SGHDT, CDR2 YYEEEE. The CDR3 nucleotides read TGTGCCAGCAGCTACGGGATCCCCGCGGCGCATACGCAGTATTTT. Its translation: CASSYGIPAAHTQYF.

This chain uses TRBV27 with TRBJ1-4; D is ambiguous. CDR1 and CDR2 (germline): MNHEY, SMNVEV (reference sequence). Trimming removed 2 bases from V and 5 bases from J, with 15 bases in between. The CDR3 covers 16 residues. The CDR3 DNA is TGTGCCAGCAGTTTACCCTTGACTGAAAGGAATGAAAAACTGTTTTTT. It codes for CASSLPLTERNEKLFF.

The V gene is TRBV27, the J gene TRBJ2-7, with 10 positions matching TRBD1. From germline, CDR1 is MNHEY and CDR2 SMNVEV (reference sequence). J was trimmed by 5 bases and V by 4 bases; bases with no gene match: 5. This CDR3 region has 14 residues. The DNA of the CDR3 is TGTGCCAGCAGTTCCCGGGACAGGGGACACGAGCAGTACTTC. Translation: CASSSRDRGHEQYF.

The rearrangement uses TRBV27 and TRBJ2-1; 12 positions match TRBD2. The junction had 6 bases not matched to a gene; V was cut back by 2 bases and J by 10 bases. Germline V gene sequence: CDR1 MNHEY, CDR2 SMNVEV (reference sequence). The CDR3 is 15 residues long. Written as DNA, the CDR3 is TGTGCCAGCAGTTTAAGGACTAGCGGGGCTAAAGAGCAGTTCTTC. Translating gives CASSLRTSGAKEQFF.

The rearrangement links TRBV5-6 to TRBJ1-3, with D tentatively TRBD1 (5 bases). The CDR3 is 14 amino acids. CDR1 and CDR2 (germline): SGHDT, YYEEEE. Trimming took off 7 bases at V and 2 bases at J, with 13 bases between the two ends. CDR3 amino acids: CASANQGAGNTIYF. CDR3 nucleotides: TGTGCCAGCGCTAACCAAGGGGCTGGAAACACCATATATTTT.

This clone was seen just once. The gene calls are TRBV11-3 and TRBJ1-2, with D hard to call. The CDR3 spans 12 residues. The germline V and J ends were trimmed by 4 bases and 4 bases, with 7 bases remaining between them. In germline, CDR1 is SGHNT, CDR2 YENEEA. For the CDR3, the DNA is TGTGCCAGCAGCTCGAGCGCCTATGGCTACACCTTC. It is translated as CASSSSAYGYTF. The full variable domain, its missing parts supplied by reference TRBV11-3 and TRBJ1-2, is EAGVVQSPRYKIIEKKQPVAFWCNPISGHNTLYWYLQNLGQGPELLIRYENEEAVDDSQLPKDRFSAERLKGVDSTLKIQPAELGDSAVYLCASSSSAYGYTFGSGTRLTVV.

The chain links TRBV20-1 to TRBJ1-2; the D gene is possibly TRBD1 (6 bases). Trimming shortened V by 6 bases and J by 8 bases, and 13 bases separated the two germline ends. Germline V lookup: CDR1 DFQATT, CDR2 SNEGSKA (reference sequence). The CDR3 has 11 residues. Here the CDR3 reads CSASPGDGYTF. CDR3 DNA sequence: TGCAGTGCGTCTCCAGGGGACGGCTACACCTTC.

The V call is TRBV6-5, the J call TRBJ2-1, with TRBD1 matching 7 bases. Trimming took 0 bases from V and 6 from J; bases not matched to a gene: 8. Germline V CDR1 and CDR2: MNHEY, SVGAGI. The CDR3 covers 16 residues. The CDR3: CASSYSTGAGINEQFF. As DNA, the CDR3 is TGTGCCAGCAGTTACTCCACAGGGGCAGGGATCAATGAGCAGTTCTTC.

The chain links TRBV30 to TRBJ1-3; D unclear. CDR1 and CDR2 from the germline V gene are GTSNPN and SVGIG (reference sequence). The CDR3 covers 13 residues. The CDR3, as DNA: TGTGCTACTAATCGCCAGACTGGAAACACCATATATTTT. It translates to CATNRQTGNTIYF. Using reference TRBV30 and TRBJ1-3 for the parts outside the CDR3, the full variable domain is SQTIHQWPATLVQPVGSPLSLECTVEGTSNPNLYWYRQAAGRGLQLLFYSVGIGQISSEVPQNLSASRPQDRQFILSSKKLLLSDSGFYLCATNRQTGNTIYFGEGSWLTVV.

This clone was recorded a few times. This rearrangement joins TRBV6-6 to TRBJ2-3; TRBD1 matches at 8 bases. The CDR3 has 13 amino acids. V lost 6 bases and J lost 3; bases outside the gene matches: 2. Per germline, CDR1 MNHNY and CDR2 SVGAGI (reference sequence). The DNA for the CDR3 is TGTGCCAGCAGCGACAGGGGAACAGATACGCAGTATTTT. Protein product: CASSDRGTDTQYF.